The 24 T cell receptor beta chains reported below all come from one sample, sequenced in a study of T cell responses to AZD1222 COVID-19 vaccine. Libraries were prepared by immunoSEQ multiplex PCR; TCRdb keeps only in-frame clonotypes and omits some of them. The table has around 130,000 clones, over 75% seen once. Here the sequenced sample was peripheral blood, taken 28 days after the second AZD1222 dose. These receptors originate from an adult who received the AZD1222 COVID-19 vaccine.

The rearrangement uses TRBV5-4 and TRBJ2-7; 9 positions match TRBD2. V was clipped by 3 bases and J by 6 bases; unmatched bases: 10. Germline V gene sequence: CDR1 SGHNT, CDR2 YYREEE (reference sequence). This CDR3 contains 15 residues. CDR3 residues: CASSWGAGGPLEQYF. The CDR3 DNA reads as TGTGCCAGCAGCTGGGGGGCGGGAGGGCCCCTCGAGCAGTACTTC.

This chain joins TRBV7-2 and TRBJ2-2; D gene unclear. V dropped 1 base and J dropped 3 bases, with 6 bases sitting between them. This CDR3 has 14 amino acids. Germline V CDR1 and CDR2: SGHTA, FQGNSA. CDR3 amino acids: CASSLDRYTGELFF. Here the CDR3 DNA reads TGTGCCAGCAGCTTAGATCGTTACACCGGGGAGCTGTTTTTT.

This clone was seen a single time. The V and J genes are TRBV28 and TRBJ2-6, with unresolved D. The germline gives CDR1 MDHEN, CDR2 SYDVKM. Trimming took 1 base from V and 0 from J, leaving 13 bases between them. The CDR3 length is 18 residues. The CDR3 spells CASSLYGQVHSGANVLTF. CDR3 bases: TGTGCCAGCAGTTTATACGGGCAGGTCCACTCTGGGGCCAACGTCCTGACTTTC. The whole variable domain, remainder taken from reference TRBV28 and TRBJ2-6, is DVKVTQSSRYLVKRTGEKVFLECVQDMDHENMFWYRQDPGLGLRLIYFSYDVKMKEKGDIPEGYSVSREKKERFSLILESASTNQTSMYLCASSLYGQVHSGANVLTFGAGSRLTVL.

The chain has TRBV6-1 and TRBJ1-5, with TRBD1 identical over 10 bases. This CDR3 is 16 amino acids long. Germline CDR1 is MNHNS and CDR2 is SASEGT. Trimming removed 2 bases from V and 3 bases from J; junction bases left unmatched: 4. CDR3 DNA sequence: TGTGCCAGCAGTGAAATGGGACAGGGGATCAATCAGCCCCAGCATTTT. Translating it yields CASSEMGQGINQPQHF.

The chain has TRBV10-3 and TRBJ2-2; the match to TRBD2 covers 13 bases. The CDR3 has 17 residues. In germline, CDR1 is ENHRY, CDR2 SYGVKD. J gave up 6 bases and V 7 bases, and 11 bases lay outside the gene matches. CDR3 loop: CAITPTSGGIGSGELFF. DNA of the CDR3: TGTGCCATCACCCCGACTAGCGGGGGGATCGGTTCCGGGGAGCTGTTTTTT.

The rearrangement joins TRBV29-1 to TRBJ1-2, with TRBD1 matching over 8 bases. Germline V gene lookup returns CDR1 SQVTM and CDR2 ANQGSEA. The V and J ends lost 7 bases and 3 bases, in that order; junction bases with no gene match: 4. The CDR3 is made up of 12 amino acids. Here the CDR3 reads CSGGQGDYGYTF. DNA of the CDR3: TGCAGCGGAGGACAGGGAGACTATGGCTACACCTTC.

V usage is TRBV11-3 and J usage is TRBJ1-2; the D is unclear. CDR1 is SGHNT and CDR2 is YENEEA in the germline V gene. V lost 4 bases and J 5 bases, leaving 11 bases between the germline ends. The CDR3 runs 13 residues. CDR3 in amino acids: CASSSTQEYGYTF. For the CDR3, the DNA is TGTGCCAGCAGCTCGACGCAGGAGTATGGCTACACCTTC.

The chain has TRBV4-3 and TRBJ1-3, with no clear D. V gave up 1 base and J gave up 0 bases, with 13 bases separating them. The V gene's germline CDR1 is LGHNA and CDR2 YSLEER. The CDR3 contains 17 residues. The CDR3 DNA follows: TGCGCCAGCAGCCAAGTGGCGACTCAGAGCTCTGGAAACACCATATATTTT. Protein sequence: CASSQVATQSSGNTIYF.

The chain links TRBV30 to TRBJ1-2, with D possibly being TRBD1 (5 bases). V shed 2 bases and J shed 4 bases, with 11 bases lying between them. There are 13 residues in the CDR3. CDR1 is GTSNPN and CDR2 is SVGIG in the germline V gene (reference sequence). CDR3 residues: CAWSRLQGYGYTF. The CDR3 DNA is TGTGCCTGGAGTCGACTCCAGGGCTATGGCTACACCTTC. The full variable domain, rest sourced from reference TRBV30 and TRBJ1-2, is SQTIHQWPATLVQPVGSPLSLECTVEGTSNPNLYWYRQAAGRGLQLLFYSVGIGQISSEVPQNLSASRPQDRQFILSSKKLLLSDSGFYLCAWSRLQGYGYTFGSGTRLTVV.

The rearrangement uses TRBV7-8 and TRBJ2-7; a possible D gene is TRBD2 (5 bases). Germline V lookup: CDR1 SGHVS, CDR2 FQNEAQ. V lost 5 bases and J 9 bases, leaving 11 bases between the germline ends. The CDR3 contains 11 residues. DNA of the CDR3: TGTGCCAGCAGCGGAGACCGGGGGCAGTACTTC. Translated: CASSGDRGQYF.

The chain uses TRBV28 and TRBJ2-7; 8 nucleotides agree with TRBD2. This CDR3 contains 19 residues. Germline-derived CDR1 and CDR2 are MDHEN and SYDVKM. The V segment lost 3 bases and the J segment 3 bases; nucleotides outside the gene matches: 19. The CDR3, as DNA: TGTGCCAGCAGTTTTGCCCGTTTGCACAGCGGGAGTCACCTCTACGAGCAGTACTTC. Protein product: CASSFARLHSGSHLYEQYF.

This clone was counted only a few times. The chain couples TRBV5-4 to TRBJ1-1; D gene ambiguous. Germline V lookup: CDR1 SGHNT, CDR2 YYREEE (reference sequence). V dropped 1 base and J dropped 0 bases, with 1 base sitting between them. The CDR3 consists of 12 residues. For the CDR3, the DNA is TGTGCCAGCAGCTTGTTGAACACTGAAGCTTTCTTT. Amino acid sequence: CASSLLNTEAFF.

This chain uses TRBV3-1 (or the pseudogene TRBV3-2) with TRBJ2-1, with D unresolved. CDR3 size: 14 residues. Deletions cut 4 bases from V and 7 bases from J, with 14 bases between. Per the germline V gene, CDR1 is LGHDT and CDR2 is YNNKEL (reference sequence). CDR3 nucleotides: TGTGCCAGCAGCCTCAGCAGGTTGGGGAATGAGCAGTTCTTC. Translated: CASSLSRLGNEQFF.

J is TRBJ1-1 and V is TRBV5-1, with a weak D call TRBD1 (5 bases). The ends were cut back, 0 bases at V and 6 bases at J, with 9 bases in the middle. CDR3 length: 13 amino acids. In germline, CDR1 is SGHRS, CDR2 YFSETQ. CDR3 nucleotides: TGCGCCAGCAGCTTGGTGGACAACCCTGAAGCTTTCTTT. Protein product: CASSLVDNPEAFF.

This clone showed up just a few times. CDR3 nucleotides: TGTGCCAGCAGCGCAACATGGGGGGGAGAGCAGTTCTTC. Protein: CASSATWGGEQFF. The chain has TRBV9 and TRBJ2-1, with TRBD2 matching over 7 bases. The CDR3 runs to 13 residues. Looked up from germline, CDR1 is SGDLS and CDR2 is YYNGEE. J was trimmed by 10 bases and V by 3 bases; bases with no gene match: 7.

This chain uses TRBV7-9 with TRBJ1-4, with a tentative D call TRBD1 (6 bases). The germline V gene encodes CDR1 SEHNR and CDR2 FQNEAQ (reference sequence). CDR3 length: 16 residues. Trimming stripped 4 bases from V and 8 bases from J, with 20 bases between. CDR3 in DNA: TGTGCCAGCAGCTCACCTCTGTCGGGGGCCGGGGAAAAACTGTTTTTT. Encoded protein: CASSSPLSGAGEKLFF. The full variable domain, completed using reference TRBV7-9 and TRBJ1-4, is DTGVSQNPRHKITKRGQNVTFRCDPISEHNRLYWYRQTLGQGPEFLTYFQNEAQLEKSRLLSDRFSAERPKGSFSTLEIQRTEQGDSAMYLCASSSPLSGAGEKLFFGSGTQLSVL.

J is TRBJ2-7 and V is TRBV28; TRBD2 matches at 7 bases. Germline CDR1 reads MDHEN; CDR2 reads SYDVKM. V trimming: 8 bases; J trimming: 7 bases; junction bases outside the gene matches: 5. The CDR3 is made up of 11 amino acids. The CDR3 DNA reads TGTGCCAGCTCCGGACTAGTGGAGCAGTACTTC. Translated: CASSGLVEQYF. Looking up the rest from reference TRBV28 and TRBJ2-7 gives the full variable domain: DVKVTQSSRYLVKRTGEKVFLECVQDMDHENMFWYRQDPGLGLRLIYFSYDVKMKEKGDIPEGYSVSREKKERFSLILESASTNQTSMYLCASSGLVEQYFGPGTRLTVT.

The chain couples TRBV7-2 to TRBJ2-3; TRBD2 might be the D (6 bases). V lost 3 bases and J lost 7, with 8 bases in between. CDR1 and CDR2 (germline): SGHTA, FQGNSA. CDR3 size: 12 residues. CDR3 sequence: CASSFSGYTQYF. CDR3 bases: TGTGCCAGCAGCTTTAGCGGATATACGCAGTATTTT.

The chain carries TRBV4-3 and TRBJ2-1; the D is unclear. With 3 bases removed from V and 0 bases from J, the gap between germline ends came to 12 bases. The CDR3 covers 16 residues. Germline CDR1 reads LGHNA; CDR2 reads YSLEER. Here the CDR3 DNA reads TGCGCCAGCAGCCAGTTAGCCCTAAGCTCCTACAATGAGCAGTTCTTC. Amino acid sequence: CASSQLALSSYNEQFF.

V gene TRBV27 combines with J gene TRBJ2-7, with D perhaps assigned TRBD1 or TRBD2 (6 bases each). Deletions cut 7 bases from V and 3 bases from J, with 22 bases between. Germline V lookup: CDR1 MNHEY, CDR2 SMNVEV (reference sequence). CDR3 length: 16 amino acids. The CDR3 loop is CASTRIRTGRIYEQYF. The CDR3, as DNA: TGTGCCAGCACCCGGATAAGAACAGGGAGGATCTACGAGCAGTACTTC.

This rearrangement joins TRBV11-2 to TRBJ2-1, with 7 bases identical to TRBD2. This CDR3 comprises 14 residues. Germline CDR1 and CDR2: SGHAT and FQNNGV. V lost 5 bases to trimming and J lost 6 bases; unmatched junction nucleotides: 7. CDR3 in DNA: TGTGCCAGCAGCCCTTGGACTAGGGCCAATGAGCAGTTCTTC. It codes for CASSPWTRANEQFF.

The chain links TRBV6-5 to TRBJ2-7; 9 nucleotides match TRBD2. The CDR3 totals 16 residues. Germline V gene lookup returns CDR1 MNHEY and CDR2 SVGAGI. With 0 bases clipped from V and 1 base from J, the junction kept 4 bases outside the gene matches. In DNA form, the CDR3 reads TGTGCCAGCAGTTACTCCCCTAGCGGGATGTCCTACGAGCAGTACTTC. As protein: CASSYSPSGMSYEQYF.

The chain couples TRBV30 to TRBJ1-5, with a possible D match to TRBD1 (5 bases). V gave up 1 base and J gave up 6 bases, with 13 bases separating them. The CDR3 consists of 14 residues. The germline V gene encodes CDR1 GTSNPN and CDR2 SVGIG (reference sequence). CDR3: CAWSAGGRSQPQHF. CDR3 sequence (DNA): TGTGCCTGGAGTGCCGGGGGGAGAAGTCAGCCCCAGCATTTT.

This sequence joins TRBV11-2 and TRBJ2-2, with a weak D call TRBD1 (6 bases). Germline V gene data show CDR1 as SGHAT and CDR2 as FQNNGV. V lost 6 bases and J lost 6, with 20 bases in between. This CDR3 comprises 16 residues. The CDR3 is CASRPGGAGAPGELFF. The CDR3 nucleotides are TGTGCCAGCAGGCCCGGTGGGGCAGGGGCCCCCGGGGAGCTGTTTTTT.